A selection of T cell receptor beta chains follows, all from one sample in a study of response to subunit inactivated influenza vaccine. TCRdb reprocessed the RT-PCR reads via MiXCR and lists one record per CDR3 protein. The repertoire consists of fewer than 550,000 distinct CDR3 sequences, with over 25% occurring once and the leading ten covering under 2.5%. The sequencing used CD4+ T cells sorted from PBMCs, collected about 5 days after vaccination. The receptor set was obtained from a middle-aged man who received an inactivated influenza vaccine. Both conserved end residues are part of each CDR3. D genes are given only for firm matches. Not every row has a clone size; where given, it reads once, few, many or a size class.

v_call: TRBV5-1; clone_size: many; cdr3_length: 15; d_call: NA; j_call: TRBJ2-1; cdr3_nt: TGCGCCACCAGACGAGGCGGGGGCACCGTTAATGAGCAGTTCTTC; cdr3_aa: CATRRGGGTVNEQFF
v_call: TRBV11-2; clone_size: few; cdr3_length: 14; d_call: TRBD1; j_call: TRBJ1-1; cdr3_nt: TGTGCCAGCAGCCCAAGGGACAGTGTCTCTGAAGCTTTCTTT; cdr3_aa: CASSPRDSVSEAFF
v_call: TRBV4-1; clone_size: NA; cdr3_length: 15; d_call: TRBD1; j_call: TRBJ1-1; cdr3_nt: TGCGCCAGCAGCCCTACAGGGGTAGGGGACACTGAAGCTTTCTTT; cdr3_aa: CASSPTGVGDTEAFF
v_call: TRBV12-3/TRBV12-4; clone_size: many; cdr3_length: 11; d_call: NA; j_call: TRBJ2-7; cdr3_nt: TGCGCCAGCAGCTTAAGGAACGAGCAGTACTTC; cdr3_aa: CASSLRNEQYF
v_call: TRBV20-1; clone_size: few; cdr3_length: 16; d_call: NA; j_call: TRBJ2-1; cdr3_nt: TGCAGTGCTAGAGATCCCGGGACTCACTCCTACAATGAGCAGTTCTTC; cdr3_aa: CSARDPGTHSYNEQFF
v_call: TRBV12-3/TRBV12-4; clone_size: NA; cdr3_length: 12; d_call: NA; j_call: TRBJ1-3; cdr3_nt: TGTGCCAGCAGTTTGCAGGGAAACACCATATATTTT; cdr3_aa: CASSLQGNTIYF
v_call: TRBV6-2/TRBV6-3; clone_size: few; cdr3_length: 14; d_call: NA; j_call: TRBJ1-1; cdr3_nt: TGTGCCAGCAGTTACAGGCCAGGGCACACTGAAGCTTTCTTT; cdr3_aa: CASSYRPGHTEAFF
v_call: TRBV12-3/TRBV12-4; clone_size: many; cdr3_length: 12; d_call: TRBD1; j_call: TRBJ1-1; cdr3_nt: TGTGCCAGCAGTCCCGGGACAGGGGGCAGGGTCTTT; cdr3_aa: CASSPGTGGRVF
v_call: TRBV11-2; clone_size: few; cdr3_length: 18; d_call: TRBD2; j_call: TRBJ2-1; cdr3_nt: TGTGCCAGCAGCCCATGGACTAGCGGGGGGGACTCCTACAATGAGCAGTTCTTC; cdr3_aa: CASSPWTSGGDSYNEQFF
v_call: TRBV6-1; clone_size: few; cdr3_length: 15; d_call: NA; j_call: TRBJ2-7; cdr3_nt: TGTGCCAGCAGCAAGACCGCGGGGGCCACCTACGAGCAGTACTTC; cdr3_aa: CASSKTAGATYEQYF
v_call: TRBV5-1; clone_size: NA; cdr3_length: 15; d_call: NA; j_call: TRBJ2-1; cdr3_nt: TGCGCCAGCAGCTTGGAGCGAGGCTCCTACAATGAGCAGTTCTTC; cdr3_aa: CASSLERGSYNEQFF
v_call: TRBV5-6; clone_size: few; cdr3_length: 15; d_call: TRBD2; j_call: TRBJ2-1; cdr3_nt: TGTGCCAGCAGCCCCCAAGGACTAGCCGACAATGAGCAGTTCTTC; cdr3_aa: CASSPQGLADNEQFF
v_call: TRBV7-2; clone_size: many; cdr3_length: 15; d_call: NA; j_call: TRBJ1-1; cdr3_nt: TGTGCCAGCAGCTTAGCCGGACAGATTAACACTGAAGCTTTCTTT; cdr3_aa: CASSLAGQINTEAFF
v_call: TRBV5-1; clone_size: few; cdr3_length: 17; d_call: TRBD2; j_call: TRBJ2-2; cdr3_nt: TGCGCCAGCAGCTTGCGACGGACTAGCGGTCACACCGGGGAGCTGTTTTTT; cdr3_aa: CASSLRRTSGHTGELFF
v_call: TRBV6-5; clone_size: few; cdr3_length: 15; d_call: TRBD1; j_call: TRBJ1-6; cdr3_nt: TGTGCCAGCAGTTACTCGAACAGGGGGGATTCACCCCTCCACTTT; cdr3_aa: CASSYSNRGDSPLHF
v_call: TRBV2; clone_size: NA; cdr3_length: 14; d_call: NA; j_call: TRBJ1-3; cdr3_nt: TGTGCTAGCAGAGCGGACTACTCTGGAAACACCATATATTTT; cdr3_aa: CASRADYSGNTIYF
v_call: TRBV18; clone_size: NA; cdr3_length: 14; d_call: NA; j_call: TRBJ2-1; cdr3_nt: TGTGCCAGCTCACCACAGCAGGCCCCCAATGAGCAGTTCTTC; cdr3_aa: CASSPQQAPNEQFF
v_call: TRBV6-5; clone_size: NA; cdr3_length: 14; d_call: NA; j_call: TRBJ2-1; cdr3_nt: TGTGCCAGCAGTTACTCCGGGGGATACAATGAGCAGTTCTTC; cdr3_aa: CASSYSGGYNEQFF
v_call: TRBV20-1; clone_size: NA; cdr3_length: 13; d_call: NA; j_call: TRBJ1-1; cdr3_nt: TGCAGTGCTAGGTCGGGGATTGTGACTGAAGCTTTCTTT; cdr3_aa: CSARSGIVTEAFF
v_call: TRBV6-5; clone_size: few; cdr3_length: 16; d_call: NA; j_call: TRBJ1-2; cdr3_nt: TGTGCCAGCAGTTACTCGATGAGTAGTAGGGGGTATGGCTACACCTTC; cdr3_aa: CASSYSMSSRGYGYTF
v_call: TRBV7-9; clone_size: NA; cdr3_length: 14; d_call: NA; j_call: TRBJ2-3; cdr3_nt: TGTGCCAGCAGACTCCTCCTCCCAACCGATACGCAGTATTTT; cdr3_aa: CASRLLLPTDTQYF
v_call: TRBV28; clone_size: few; cdr3_length: 15; d_call: NA; j_call: TRBJ2-7; cdr3_nt: TGTGCCAGCAGTTTAGCCAGAGGTTACTCCTACGAGCAGTACTTC; cdr3_aa: CASSLARGYSYEQYF
v_call: TRBV11-2; clone_size: NA; cdr3_length: 16; d_call: NA; j_call: TRBJ1-4; cdr3_nt: TGTGCCAGCAGCCGGGGGAGACCCGGGGGACATGAAAAACTGTTTTTT; cdr3_aa: CASSRGRPGGHEKLFF
v_call: TRBV20-1; clone_size: NA; cdr3_length: 17; d_call: TRBD1; j_call: TRBJ1-5; cdr3_nt: TGCAGTGCTAGAGTGGGCGGGCTGGACAGGGGTAATCAGCCCCAGCATTTT; cdr3_aa: CSARVGGLDRGNQPQHF